This T cell receptor (beta chain) originates from a study of blood T cell repertoires in COVID-19. Authors' analysis steps: Using reference gene primer amplification, nucleated cell counts were estimated. Clones were read by immunoSEQ multiplex PCR, and TCRdb kept only the in-frame ones, dropping some. The DNA gave D and trimming, while V, J and clone size come from that table. The data hold some 200,000 clones, with around 87% observed a single time. Residents of about two dozen US areas, aged about 18 to 100 years, made up the participants. Cohort assignment relied on participant-reported clinical history. Per germline, CDR1 MNHNS and CDR2 SASEGT. The germline V and J ends were trimmed by 2 bases and 5 bases, with 10 bases remaining between them. The CDR3 extends over 14 amino acids.

The sequencing input was PBMCs or T cells enriched from blood (not recorded which). The receptor was isolated from a woman in her thirties who had recovered from COVID-19. V usage is TRBV6-1 and J usage is TRBJ1-5; a weak D match, TRBD1 (6 bases). CDR3 amino acids: CASSENQGYQPQHF. CDR3 DNA: TGTGCCAGCAGTGAAAACCAGGGGTATCAGCCCCAGCATTTT.